Each of the 3 T cell receptor beta chains below was sequenced from the same sample in a study of CD8+ T cells in alopecia areata. The treatment: oral pan-JAK inhibitor, 5-10 mg twice daily. Isolated RNA was reverse transcribed into cDNA used as the sequencing template. Repertoires were generated with immunoSEQ multiplex PCR, while TCRdb's copy carries only in-frame clones and drops some. There are about 180,000 clones in the sample; 50% to 75% occur only once, and under 20% lies in the top ten. This sample comprised CD4+ T cells sorted from blood, obtained at approximately week 55, from a patient treated with tofacitinib. Receptors were obtained from a human donor with alopecia areata.

J is TRBJ2-3 and V is TRBV5-6, with D perhaps given as TRBD1 or TRBD2 (5 bases each). The CDR3 totals 15 residues. The germline CDR1 and CDR2 sequences are SGHDT and YYEEEE. Trimming cost V 6 bases and J 2 bases, with 16 bases left between them. The CDR3 sequence: CASTKRGKLTDTQYF. The CDR3 DNA sequence: TGTGCCAGCACCAAGAGGGGCAAACTCACAGATACGCAGTATTTT.

This clone was counted between two and nine times. The gene calls are TRBV29-1 and TRBJ1-2; maybe TRBD1 (6 bases). V shed 4 bases and J shed 4 bases, with 13 bases lying between them. Germline loops: CDR1 SQVTM, CDR2 ANQGSEA. CDR3 size: 13 residues. As DNA, the CDR3 is TGCAGCGTTGTCGGACAGACTTTCTATGGCTACACCTTC. Its protein product is CSVVGQTFYGYTF. The whole variable domain, filled in from reference TRBV29-1 and TRBJ1-2, reads SAVISQKPSRDICQRGTSLTIQCQVDSQVTMMFWYRQQPGQSLTLIATANQGSEATYESGFVIDKFPISRPNLTFSTLTVSNMSPEDSSIYLCSVVGQTFYGYTFGSGTRLTVV.

This sequence joins TRBV30 and TRBJ2-3, with a tentative D call TRBD1 (6 bases). V lost 5 bases to trimming and J lost 1 base, with 10 bases between them. Germline CDR1 and CDR2: GTSNPN and SVGIG (reference sequence). The CDR3 spans 13 residues. The CDR3 protein is CAWLRQGTDTQYF. CDR3 sequence (DNA): TGTGCCTGGTTAAGACAGGGCACAGATACGCAGTATTTT.